This is a list of T cell receptor beta chains from one sample in a study of T cell responses to AZD1222 COVID-19 vaccine. The table came from immunoSEQ multiplex PCR; TCRdb's copy has only in-frame clones and leaves some out. The profile shows 180,000 or so clones, 80% to 95% of them singletons. This material consisted of peripheral blood, taken 28 days after the second AZD1222 dose. These receptor sequences come from an adult who received the AZD1222 COVID-19 vaccine. Both conserved end residues are part of each CDR3. D genes are given only for firm matches. Size is omitted from some rows. Given values are once, few, many or a class for expanded clones.

CDR3aa	CDR3nt	abundance	j_gene	v_gene	d_gene
CASTDPRGEETQYF	TGCGCCAGCACCGACCCAAGGGGGGAAGAGACCCAGTACTTC	-	TRBJ2-5	TRBV5-1	-
CASSLRDRGLDEQFF	TGTGCCAGCAGCTTACGGGACAGGGGGCTTGATGAGCAGTTCTTC	-	TRBJ2-1	TRBV7-8	TRBD1
CAWSLGTDNTIYF	TGTGCCTGGAGCCTAGGGACAGATAACACCATATATTTT	-	TRBJ1-3	TRBV30	TRBD1
CATSTGFQPQHF	TGTGCCACCTCGACAGGGTTTCAGCCCCAGCATTTT	-	TRBJ1-5	TRBV19	TRBD1
CASKDYHSNQPQHF	TGTGCCAGCAAGGATTATCATAGCAATCAGCCCCAGCATTTT	-	TRBJ1-5	TRBV6-5	-
CASSSSGQGGYTF	TGTGCCAGCAGCTCCAGCGGACAGGGCGGCTACACCTTC	-	TRBJ1-2	TRBV7-6	TRBD1
CASSHEGRLHGYTF	TGTGCCAGTAGTCACGAAGGAAGGCTCCATGGCTACACCTTC	-	TRBJ1-2	TRBV19	-
CASSGGGLNTGELFF	TGTGCCTCTTCAGGGGGGGGCCTAAACACCGGGGAGCTGTTTTTT	-	TRBJ2-2	TRBV5-4	-
CASSQADRGFNSPLHF	TGCGCCAGCAGCCAAGCAGACCGGGGTTTTAATTCACCCCTCCACTTT	few	TRBJ1-6	TRBV4-1	-
CASSLVGLNTEAFF	TGCGCCAGCAGCCTCGTCGGCCTGAACACTGAAGCTTTCTTT	once	TRBJ1-1	TRBV4-1	-
CASSVGGDSPYEQYF	TGTGCCAGCAGCGTAGGTGGCGACTCTCCCTACGAGCAGTACTTC	-	TRBJ2-7	TRBV9	-
CASSLTGEDQFF	TGTGCCAGCAGCCTAACAGGGGAGGATCAGTTCTTC	-	TRBJ2-1	TRBV3-1/TRBV3-2	-
CASSLTPGDEAFF	TGTGCCAGCAGCTTAACCCCAGGGGACGAAGCTTTCTTT	-	TRBJ1-1	TRBV7-3	-
CASSSSDGYTF	TGTGCCAGCAGTTCCAGTGACGGCTACACCTTC	few	TRBJ1-2	TRBV12-3/TRBV12-4	-
CASRGTDTQYF	TGTGCCTCCAGGGGCACAGATACGCAGTATTTT	-	TRBJ2-3	TRBV7-2	-
CASSEWRGSPETQYF	TGTGCCAGCAGTGAATGGAGGGGATCCCCAGAGACCCAGTACTTC	once	TRBJ2-5	TRBV25-1	-
CASSSSWGWETQYF	TGTGCCAGCAGTTCGTCGTGGGGGTGGGAGACCCAGTACTTC	-	TRBJ2-5	TRBV27	-
CASSPRGADYGYTF	TGCGCCAGCAGCCCACGGGGGGCTGACTATGGCTACACCTTC	-	TRBJ1-2	TRBV5-1	-
CASSFHADNSPLHF	TGTGCCAGCAGTTTTCATGCCGATAATTCACCCCTCCACTTT	few	TRBJ1-6	TRBV27	-
CASSPAPNTEAFF	TGTGCCTCCAGCCCGGCCCCGAACACTGAAGCTTTCTTT	-	TRBJ1-1	TRBV9	-
CASSTEGGRLGYTF	TGTGCCAGCAGTACCGAGGGTGGGAGGCTTGGCTACACCTTC	-	TRBJ1-2	TRBV6-5	-
CASSLPGGPAEQFF	TGTGCCAGCAGTTTGCCAGGGGGACCCGCTGAGCAGTTCTTC	-	TRBJ2-1	TRBV6-6	TRBD1
CSGRSGATTDTQYF	TGCAGCGGGAGGAGCGGGGCTACCACAGATACGCAGTATTTT	-	TRBJ2-3	TRBV29-1	TRBD2
CASSSPVGGLNSPLHF	TGTGCCAGTAGTAGCCCCGTTGGGGGCTTGAATTCACCCCTCCACTTT	once	TRBJ1-6	TRBV19	-
CASSSDGVNNQPQHF	TGCGCCAGCAGCTCGGACGGAGTTAACAATCAGCCCCAGCATTTT	once	TRBJ1-5	TRBV5-1	-
CASSTSWGSNQPQHF	TGTGCCAGCAGTACTTCTTGGGGTAGCAATCAGCCCCAGCATTTT	-	TRBJ1-5	TRBV6-5	-
CASSFWSRGLAGANVLTF	TGTGCCAGCAGCTTTTGGAGCAGGGGGTTAGCTGGGGCCAACGTCCTGACTTTC	-	TRBJ2-6	TRBV7-9	TRBD1
CASSLKQGSWSPLHF	TGTGCCAGCAGCTTGAAACAGGGGTCTTGGTCACCCCTCCACTTT	-	TRBJ1-6	TRBV5-4	TRBD1
CASMTGGSSYNEQFF	TGTGCCAGCATGACAGGGGGATCTTCCTACAATGAGCAGTTCTTC	-	TRBJ2-1	TRBV7-9	TRBD1
CASSSLGARTRYEQYF	TGTGCCAGCAGTTCCCTAGGGGCGCGGACCCGGTACGAGCAGTACTTC	-	TRBJ2-7	TRBV28	-
CAISGGTEAFF	TGTGCCATCAGTGGGGGTACTGAAGCTTTCTTT	-	TRBJ1-1	TRBV10-3	-
CASSLGTGNEKLFF	TGTGCCAGCAGTCTCGGGACAGGGAATGAAAAACTGTTTTTT	-	TRBJ1-4	TRBV2	TRBD1
CASSLVLGNSPLHF	TGTGCCAGCAGTTTGGTGTTAGGTAATTCACCCCTCCACTTT	-	TRBJ1-6	TRBV27	-
CASNHGTETGELFF	TGTGCCAGCAACCACGGGACAGAAACCGGGGAGCTGTTTTTT	-	TRBJ2-2	TRBV5-4	TRBD1
CASQPGAQSEAFF	TGTGCCAGCCAACCTGGGGCTCAGAGTGAAGCTTTCTTT	-	TRBJ1-1	TRBV6-5	-
CASSEEWGTNTGELFF	TGTGCCAGCAGTGAAGAGTGGGGGACAAACACCGGGGAGCTGTTTTTT	-	TRBJ2-2	TRBV6-1	-
CASSTSKNTGELFF	TGTGCCAGTAGTACGTCCAAGAACACCGGGGAGCTGTTTTTT	-	TRBJ2-2	TRBV19	-
CASSLADFGTDTQYF	TGCGCCAGCAGCTTGGCCGACTTCGGCACAGATACGCAGTATTTT	-	TRBJ2-3	TRBV5-1	-
CASSLAGRGRVGYTF	TGTGCCAGCAGCTTGGCCGGAAGGGGGCGGGTTGGCTACACCTTC	-	TRBJ1-2	TRBV5-6	TRBD1
CASSFGGLTGGSPLHF	TGTGCCAGCAGCTTCGGGGGGTTGACAGGGGGTTCACCCCTCCACTTT	-	TRBJ1-6	TRBV5-4	TRBD1
CAWSLQGGQPQHF	TGTGCCTGGAGTCTCCAGGGGGGTCAGCCCCAGCATTTT	-	TRBJ1-5	TRBV30	TRBD1
CASSVYDSGTGELFF	TGTGCCAGCAGCGTGTACGATTCGGGCACCGGGGAGCTGTTTTTT	-	TRBJ2-2	TRBV9	-
CASSKGGIQETQYF	TGTGCCAGCTCTAAGGGAGGGATCCAAGAGACCCAGTACTTC	-	TRBJ2-5	TRBV18	TRBD2
CASSQDAGGANTEAFF	TGTGCCAGCAGCCAAGATGCAGGGGGCGCGAACACTGAAGCTTTCTTT	-	TRBJ1-1	TRBV4-2	TRBD1
CASSLGRGSGDYQETQYF	TGTGCCAGCAGCTTAGGGCGAGGGTCAGGAGACTACCAAGAGACCCAGTACTTC	-	TRBJ2-5	TRBV11-2	-
CASSPTIGAWETQYF	TGTGCCAGCAGCCCCACAATAGGGGCATGGGAGACCCAGTACTTC	-	TRBJ2-5	TRBV9	-
CASSPSGNPGYTF	TGTGCCAGCAGCCCCTCGGGGAACCCTGGCTACACCTTC	-	TRBJ1-2	TRBV14	-
CASSLGNLGPYEQYF	TGTGCCAGCAGCTTAGGTAACCTAGGGCCCTACGAGCAGTACTTC	-	TRBJ2-7	TRBV7-9	-
CAISDPGQGGTTNYGYTF	TGTGCCATCAGTGACCCCGGACAGGGGGGCACTACTAACTATGGCTACACCTTC	-	TRBJ1-2	TRBV10-3	TRBD1
CASSHGQGNNEQFF	TGTGCCAGCAGCCATGGACAGGGGAACAATGAGCAGTTCTTC	-	TRBJ2-1	TRBV3-1/TRBV3-2	TRBD1
CASSLGTGTDTQYF	TGTGCCAGCTCACTCGGGACTGGCACAGATACGCAGTATTTT	-	TRBJ2-3	TRBV18	-